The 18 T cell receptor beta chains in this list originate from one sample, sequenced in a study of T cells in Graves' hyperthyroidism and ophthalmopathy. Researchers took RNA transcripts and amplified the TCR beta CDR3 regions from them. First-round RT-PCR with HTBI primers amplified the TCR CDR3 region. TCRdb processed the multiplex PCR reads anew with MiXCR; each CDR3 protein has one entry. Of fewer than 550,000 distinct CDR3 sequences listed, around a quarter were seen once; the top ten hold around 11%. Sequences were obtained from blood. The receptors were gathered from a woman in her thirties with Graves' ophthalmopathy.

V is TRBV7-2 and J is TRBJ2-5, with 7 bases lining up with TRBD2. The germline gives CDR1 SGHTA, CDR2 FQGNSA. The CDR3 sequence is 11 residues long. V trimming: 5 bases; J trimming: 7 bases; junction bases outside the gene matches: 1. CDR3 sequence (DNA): TGTGCCAGCAGCGGGGGGGTGACCCAGTACTTC. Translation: CASSGGVTQYF.

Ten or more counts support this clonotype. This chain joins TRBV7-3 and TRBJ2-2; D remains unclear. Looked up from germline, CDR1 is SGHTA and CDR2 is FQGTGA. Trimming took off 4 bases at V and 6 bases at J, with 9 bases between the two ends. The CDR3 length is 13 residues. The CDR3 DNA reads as TGTGCCAGCAGCTCCATGTACGCCGGGGAGCTGTTTTTT. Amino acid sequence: CASSSMYAGELFF. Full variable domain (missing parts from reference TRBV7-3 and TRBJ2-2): GAGVSQTPSNKVTEKGKYVELRCDPISGHTALYWYRQSLGQGPEFLIYFQGTGAADDSGLPNDRFFAVRPEGSVSTLKIQRTERGDSAVYLCASSSMYAGELFFGEGSRLTVL.

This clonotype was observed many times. This CDR3 reads CASSIVGVTGELFF. In DNA, the CDR3 is TGTGCCAGTAGTATAGTAGGGGTCACCGGGGAGCTGTTTTTT. The J gene is TRBJ2-2, the V gene TRBV19; D might be TRBD1 (5 bases). CDR3 size: 14 residues. CDR1 and CDR2 (germline): LNHDA, SQIVND (reference sequence). The V end was cut by 1 base, the J end by 4 bases, with 7 bases between.

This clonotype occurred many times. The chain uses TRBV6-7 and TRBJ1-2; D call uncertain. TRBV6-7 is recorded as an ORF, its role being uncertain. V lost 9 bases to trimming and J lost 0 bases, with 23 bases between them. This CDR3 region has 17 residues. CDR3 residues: CARMRLLTLLSNYGYTF. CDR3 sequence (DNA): TGTGCCAGGATGAGACTGCTGACTCTTCTTTCTAACTATGGCTACACCTTC.

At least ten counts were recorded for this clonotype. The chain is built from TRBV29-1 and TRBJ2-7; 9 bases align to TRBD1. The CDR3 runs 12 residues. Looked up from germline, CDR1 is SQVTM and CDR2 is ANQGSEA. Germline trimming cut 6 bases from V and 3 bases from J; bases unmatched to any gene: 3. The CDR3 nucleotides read TGCAGCGTGTCGACAGGGGGCTACGAGCAGTACTTC. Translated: CSVSTGGYEQYF.

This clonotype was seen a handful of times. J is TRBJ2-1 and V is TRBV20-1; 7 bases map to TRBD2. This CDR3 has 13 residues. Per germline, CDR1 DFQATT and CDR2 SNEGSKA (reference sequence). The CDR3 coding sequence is TGCGCCCCTCTCCCGGGGGGAGGGAATGAGCAGTTCTTC. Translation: CAPLPGGGNEQFF.

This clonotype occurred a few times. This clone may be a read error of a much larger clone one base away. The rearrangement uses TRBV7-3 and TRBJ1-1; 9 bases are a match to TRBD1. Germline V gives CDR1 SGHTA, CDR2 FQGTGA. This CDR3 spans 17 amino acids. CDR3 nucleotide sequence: TGTGCCAGCAAACTACTCAGTTCCTACAGGGGGCGGCCTGAAGCTTGCTTT. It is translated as CASKLLSSYRGRPEACF. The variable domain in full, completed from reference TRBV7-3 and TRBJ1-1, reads GAGVSQTPSNKVTEKGKYVELRCDPISGHTALYWYRQSLGQGPEFLIYFQGTGAADDSGLPNDRFFAVRPEGSVSTLKIQRTERGDSAVYLCASKLLSSYRGRPEACFGQGTRLTVV.

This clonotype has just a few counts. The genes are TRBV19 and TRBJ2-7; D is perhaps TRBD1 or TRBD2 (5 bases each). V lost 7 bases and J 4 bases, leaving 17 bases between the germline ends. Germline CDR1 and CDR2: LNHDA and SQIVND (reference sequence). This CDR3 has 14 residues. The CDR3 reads CASTLRDGLYEQYF. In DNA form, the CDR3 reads TGTGCCAGTACTCTCCGGGACGGGCTATACGAGCAGTACTTC.

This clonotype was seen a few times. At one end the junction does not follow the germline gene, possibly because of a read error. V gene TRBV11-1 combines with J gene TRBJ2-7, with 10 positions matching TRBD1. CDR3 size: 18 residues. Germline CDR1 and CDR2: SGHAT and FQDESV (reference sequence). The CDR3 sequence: CASSLGRVRDRGSHEQYF. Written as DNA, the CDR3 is TGTGCCAGCAGCTTAGGGCGGGTTCGGGACAGGGGCTCCCACGAGCAGTACTTC.

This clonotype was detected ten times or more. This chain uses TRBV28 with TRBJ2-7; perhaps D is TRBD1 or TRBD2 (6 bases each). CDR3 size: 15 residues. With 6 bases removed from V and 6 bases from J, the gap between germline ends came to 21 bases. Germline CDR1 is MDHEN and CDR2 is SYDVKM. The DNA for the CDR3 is TGTGCCAGCAGCCCTAGGGGGGCCCTCTCGTCCGAGCAGTACTTC. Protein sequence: CASSPRGALSSEQYF.

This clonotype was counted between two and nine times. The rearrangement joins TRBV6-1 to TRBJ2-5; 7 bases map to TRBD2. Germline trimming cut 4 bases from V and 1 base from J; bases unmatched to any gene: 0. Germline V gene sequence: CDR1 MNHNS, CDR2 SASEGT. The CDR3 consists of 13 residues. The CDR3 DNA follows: TGTGCCAGCAGTGGACTAGCCCAAGAGACCCAGTACTTC. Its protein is CASSGLAQETQYF.

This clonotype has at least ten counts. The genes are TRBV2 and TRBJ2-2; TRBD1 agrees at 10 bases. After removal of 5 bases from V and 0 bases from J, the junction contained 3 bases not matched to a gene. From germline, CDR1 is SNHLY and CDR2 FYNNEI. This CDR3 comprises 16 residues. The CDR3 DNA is TGTGCCAGCAGTAGGACAGGGGGTGCGAACACCGGGGAGCTGTTTTTT. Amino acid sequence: CASSRTGGANTGELFF. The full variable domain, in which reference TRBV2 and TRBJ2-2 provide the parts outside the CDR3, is EPEVTQTPSHQVTQMGQEVILRCVPISNHLYFYWYRQILGQKVEFLVSFYNNEISEKSEIFDDQFSVERPDGSNFTLKIRSTKLEDSAMYFCASSRTGGANTGELFFGEGSRLTVL.

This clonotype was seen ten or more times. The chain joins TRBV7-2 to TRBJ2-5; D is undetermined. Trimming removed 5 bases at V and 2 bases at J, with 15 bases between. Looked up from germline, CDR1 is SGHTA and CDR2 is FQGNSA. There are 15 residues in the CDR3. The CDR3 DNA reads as TGTGCCAGCAGCACGGGCCCCTGGGGACAAGAGACCCAGTACTTC. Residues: CASSTGPWGQETQYF. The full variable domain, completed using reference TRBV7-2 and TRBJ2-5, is GAGVSQSPSNKVTEKGKDVELRCDPISGHTALYWYRQSLGQGLEFLIYFQGNSAPDKSGLPSDRFSAERTGGSVSTLTIQRTQQEDSAVYLCASSTGPWGQETQYFGPGTRLLVL.

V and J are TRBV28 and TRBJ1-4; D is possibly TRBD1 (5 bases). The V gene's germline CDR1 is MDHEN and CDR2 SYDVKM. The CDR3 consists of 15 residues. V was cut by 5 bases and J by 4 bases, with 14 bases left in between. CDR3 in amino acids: CASSPFGTVNEKLFF. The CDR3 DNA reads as TGTGCCAGCAGTCCATTTGGGACTGTTAATGAAAAACTGTTTTTT.

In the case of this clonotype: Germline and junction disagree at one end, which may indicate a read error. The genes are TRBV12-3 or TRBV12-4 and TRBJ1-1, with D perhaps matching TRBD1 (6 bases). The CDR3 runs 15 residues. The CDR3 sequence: CASSRTEPMNTEACF. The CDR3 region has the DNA TGTGCCAGCAGTCGGACAGAACCAATGAACACTGAAGCTTGCTTT.

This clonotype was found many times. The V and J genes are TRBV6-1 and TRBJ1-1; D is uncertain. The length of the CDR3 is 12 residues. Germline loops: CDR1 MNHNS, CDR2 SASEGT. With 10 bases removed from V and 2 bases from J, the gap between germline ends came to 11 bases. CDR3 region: CAKRQSNTEAFF. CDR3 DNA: TGTGCCAAAAGGCAGTCCAACACTGAAGCTTTCTTT.

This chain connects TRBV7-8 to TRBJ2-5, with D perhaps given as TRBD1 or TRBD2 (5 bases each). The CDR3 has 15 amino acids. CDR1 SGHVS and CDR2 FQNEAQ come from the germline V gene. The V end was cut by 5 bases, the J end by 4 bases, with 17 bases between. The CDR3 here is CASSLSPGDGETQYF. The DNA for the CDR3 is TGTGCCAGCAGCCTTTCCCCCGGGGACGGAGAGACCCAGTACTTC.

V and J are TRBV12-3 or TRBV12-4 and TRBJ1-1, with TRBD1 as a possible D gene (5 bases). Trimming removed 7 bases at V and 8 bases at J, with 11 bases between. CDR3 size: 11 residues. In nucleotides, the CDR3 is TGTGCCAGCACCGAGGGGTTGGAAGCTTTCTTT. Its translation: CASTEGLEAFF.